This TCR beta chain was captured in a study of blood T cell repertoires in COVID-19. Study summary: From the United States, Italy and Spain came samples of acute and convalescent COVID-19.

In the authors' workflow: Nucleated cell number was recorded as an estimate derived from reference gene primer amplification. Sequenced by immunoSEQ multiplex PCR; TCRdb stores in-frame clones only, minus some. V, J and clone size were drawn from that table, and D and trimming were deduced from the DNA. Of about 380,000 clones listed, more than 75% are singletons. Residents of 24 US areas, aged about 18 to 95 years, made up the participants. The CDR3 sequence is 15 residues long. V was pared by 4 bases and J by 6 bases, with 16 bases between. From germline, CDR1 is MNHEY and CDR2 SVGAGI. This sequence joins TRBV6-5 and TRBJ1-5; D perhaps matches TRBD1 (5 bases). Specimen: PBMCs or T cells enriched from blood (not recorded which). The sequence derives from a woman between 18 and 29 years old who had recovered from COVID-19. CDR3: CASSSAPSGGQPQHF. CDR3 nucleotides: TGTGCCAGCAGTTCGGCACCGTCCGGGGGTCAGCCCCAGCATTTT.